These T cell receptor beta chains were read from a single sample in a study of blood T cell repertoires in COVID-19. Assay: immunoSEQ multiplex PCR; the TCRdb copy retains only in-frame clones and omits some. Of about 120,000 clones listed, 80% to 85% were seen once; the top ten hold 0.65% to 0.9%. The specimen sequenced was peripheral blood. These receptors all stem from a woman in her 70s with acute or convalescent COVID-19. CDR3s include the opening cysteine and the closing phenylalanine or tryptophan. The order of the fields is V gene, J gene, clone size, D gene, CDR3 protein, CDR3 DNA. The D gene is left open where the match is weak. The size field is filled for only some rows; it gives once, few, many or a size class.

TRBV6-1	TRBJ2-1	.	TRBD1	CASSEARTGGNEQFF	TGTGCCAGCAGTGAAGCTCGAACAGGGGGCAATGAGCAGTTCTTC
TRBV30	TRBJ2-7	.	.	CAQPGLRANEQYF	TGTGCCCAACCTGGGCTCAGGGCGAACGAGCAGTACTTC
TRBV10-1	TRBJ1-2	few	.	CASRPQGPFILYGYTF	TGCGCCAGCAGGCCACAGGGACCGTTTATACTCTATGGCTACACCTTC
TRBV6-1	TRBJ2-5	.	.	CASSEGGGPAQYF	TGTGCCAGCAGTGAAGGGGGGGGGCCGGCCCAGTACTTC
TRBV7-2	TRBJ2-3	.	TRBD2	CASSPQSSGGLTDTQYF	TGTGCCAGCAGCCCCCAGAGTAGCGGGGGACTCACAGATACGCAGTATTTT
TRBV15	TRBJ1-2	.	.	CATSRDKTLGYGYTF	TGTGCCACCAGCAGAGATAAGACTCTTGGTTATGGCTACACCTTC
TRBV2	TRBJ1-2	.	TRBD1	CASSERVSGGLYGYTF	TGTGCCAGCAGTGAAAGGGTGTCAGGGGGCCTCTATGGCTACACCTTC
TRBV15	TRBJ1-2	.	.	CATSRGQNYGYTF	TGTGCCACCAGCAGGGGGCAGAACTATGGCTACACCTTC
TRBV19	TRBJ2-2	once	TRBD1	CASSGRTGTGELFF	TGTGCCAGTAGTGGCCGGACAGGGACCGGGGAGCTGTTTTTT
TRBV27	TRBJ2-7	.	TRBD1	CASSAGTGAYEQYF	TGTGCCAGCAGTGCCGGGACAGGAGCCTACGAGCAGTACTTC
TRBV16	TRBJ1-5	.	TRBD1	CASSQLGQGDQPQHF	TGTGCCAGCAGCCAGCTAGGACAGGGTGATCAGCCCCAGCATTTT
TRBV9	TRBJ1-2	.	.	CASSVASGSYYGYTF	TGTGCCAGCAGCGTAGCTTCCGGGAGCTACTATGGCTACACCTTC
TRBV15	TRBJ1-1	.	.	CATSRDKGGTEAFF	TGTGCCACCAGCAGAGATAAAGGGGGCACTGAAGCTTTCTTT
TRBV5-1	TRBJ2-3	.	.	CASSFLTGRTDTQYF	TGCGCCAGCAGCTTCTTGACAGGACGCACAGATACGCAGTATTTT
TRBV7-7	TRBJ2-5	.	.	CASSLIVQETQYF	TGTGCCAGCAGCTTAATCGTTCAAGAGACCCAGTACTTC
TRBV10-3	TRBJ2-2	once	.	CAISEAPSGNTGELFF	TGTGCCATCTCTGAGGCCCCCAGCGGGAACACCGGGGAGCTGTTTTTT
TRBV5-5	TRBJ2-7	.	TRBD2	CASSLELAGVYEQYF	TGTGCCAGCAGCTTGGAACTAGCGGGTGTCTACGAGCAGTACTTC
TRBV7-6	TRBJ2-7	once	TRBD1	CASSHGDSSVEQYF	TGTGCCAGCAGCCACGGGGACAGCTCGGTCGAGCAGTACTTC
TRBV4-1	TRBJ2-3	once	TRBD1	CASSQGPGQGADTQYF	TGCGCCAGCAGCCAAGGTCCGGGACAGGGCGCAGATACGCAGTATTTT
TRBV6-5	TRBJ1-5	.	.	CASSTSGFSNQPQHF	TGTGCCAGCAGCACCTCAGGTTTTAGCAATCAGCCCCAGCATTTT
TRBV6-5	TRBJ2-5	.	TRBD1	CASRWQGVETQYF	TGTGCCAGCCGCTGGCAGGGGGTCGAGACCCAGTACTTC
TRBV5-1	TRBJ1-2	.	.	CASSLPAGGESHYGYTF	TGCGCCAGCAGCCTTCCGGCGGGGGGGGAGTCGCACTATGGCTACACCTTC
TRBV6-5	TRBJ2-7	.	.	CASRGTGSSGEQYF	TGTGCCAGCAGGGGGACTGGATCTTCGGGAGAGCAGTACTTC
TRBV11-2	TRBJ1-2	.	.	CASSFPLGYGYTF	TGTGCCAGCAGCTTTCCACTTGGCTATGGCTACACCTTC
TRBV6-5	TRBJ1-6	.	TRBD1	CASSYGTANSPLHF	TGTGCCAGCAGTTACGGGACAGCGAATTCACCCCTCCACTTT
TRBV4-2	TRBJ2-7	.	.	CASSRRSGGLSYEQYF	TGTGCCAGCAGCCGCCGGAGTGGGGGACTTTCCTACGAGCAGTACTTC
TRBV28	TRBJ2-6	.	.	CASNPNSLSSGANVLTF	TGTGCCAGCAACCCCAACAGTCTGAGCTCTGGGGCCAACGTCCTGACTTTC
TRBV2	TRBJ1-2	.	.	CASLLDSGNGYTF	TGTGCCAGCCTATTGGACTCGGGTAATGGCTACACCTTC
TRBV5-8	TRBJ2-5	.	TRBD2	CASSWGLAGGQETQYF	TGTGCCAGCAGCTGGGGACTAGCGGGGGGGCAAGAGACCCAGTACTTC
TRBV5-1	TRBJ1-1	.	.	CASSSDLRDMAAFF	TGCGCCAGCAGTTCGGACCTCAGGGATATGGCAGCTTTCTTT
TRBV5-1	TRBJ2-7	few	TRBD1	CASSLTSGTGNHEQYF	TGCGCCAGCAGCTTGACTTCCGGGACAGGGAATCACGAGCAGTACTTC
TRBV9	TRBJ2-6	.	.	CASSVELAGANVLTF	TGTGCCAGCAGCGTAGAGCTGGCTGGGGCCAACGTCCTGACTTTC
TRBV6-2/TRBV6-3	TRBJ2-3	.	TRBD2	CASSPIGLAGITDTQYF	TGTGCCAGCAGCCCTATAGGACTAGCGGGAATCACAGATACGCAGTATTTT
TRBV28	TRBJ1-1	.	.	CASRETQANTEAFF	TGTGCCAGCAGAGAAACCCAGGCGAACACTGAAGCTTTCTTT
TRBV6-1	TRBJ1-3	.	.	CASSEPHRDSGNTIYF	TGTGCCAGCAGTGAGCCTCACAGGGACTCTGGAAACACCATATATTTT
TRBV28	TRBJ2-4	.	.	CASSEIGKNIQYF	TGTGCCAGCAGTGAGATCGGCAAAAACATTCAGTACTTC
TRBV14	TRBJ1-2	.	TRBD1	CASSPGTGSPTPYGYTF	TGTGCCAGCAGCCCAGGGACAGGGAGCCCTACACCCTATGGCTACACCTTC
TRBV19	TRBJ1-2	.	.	CASSMGRELRGYTF	TGTGCCAGTAGTATGGGGAGGGAACTTCGGGGCTACACCTTC
TRBV3-1/TRBV3-2	TRBJ1-6	.	.	CASSPDRNSPLHF	TGTGCCAGCAGCCCCGACAGGAATTCACCCCTCCACTTT
TRBV27	TRBJ1-1	.	.	CASSPPRGTEAFF	TGTGCCAGCAGTCCCCCCCGGGGCACTGAAGCTTTCTTT
TRBV11-2	TRBJ2-1	.	.	CASSFHGTEQFF	TGTGCCAGCAGCTTTCACGGTACTGAGCAGTTCTTC
TRBV19	TRBJ1-3	once	.	CASTVTGAGNTIYF	TGTGCCAGTACCGTGACAGGAGCTGGAAACACCATATATTTT